The 14 T cell receptor beta chains presented below share a single source sample, sequenced in a study of CD8+CD57+ T cells in acquired aplastic anemia. Genomic DNA, the template, was used for profiling of the TCR beta VDJ and CDR3. TCRdb fed the reads into MiXCR, producing one record per CDR3 protein. The sample lists more than 250,000 distinct CDR3 sequences, approximately 79% occurring once. Patients selected for sequencing had displayed CD8+CD57+ cell expansion by flow cytometry. Sequences were obtained from sorted CD4+, CD8+, or CD8+CD57+ T cells (not recorded which) from PBMCs. The origin of the receptors is a human donor with aplastic anemia.

Concerning this clonotype itself: As the CDR3 is not closed by the conserved phenylalanine or tryptophan, this likely results from a read error. The DNA is left out, because the CDR3 cannot be placed on it with certainty; the CDR3 is given as TCRdb lists it. J is TRBJ2-3 and V is TRBV7-9; the table's D call of TRBD1 was not tested on the DNA. The V gene's germline CDR1 is SEHNR and CDR2 FQNEAQ (reference sequence). The CDR3 contains 13 residues when both ends are counted. CDR3 sequence reads: CASGVGGTGARDV.

Remarks on this clonotype: Because the CDR3 is missing its conserved closing phenylalanine or tryptophan, this is likely a read error. No DNA is shown, since the ends of the CDR3 on it are uncertain; the CDR3 is the one TCRdb lists. This sequence joins TRBV2 and TRBJ1-6; the table calls TRBD1, which could not be checked here. Germline V gene lookup returns CDR1 SNHLY and CDR2 FYNNEI. The length of the CDR3 is 16 amino acids, counting both ends. The CDR3 loop is CASSVGGIGDQFSVPG.

V gene TRBV7-9 combines with J gene TRBJ1-4; a possible D gene is TRBD1 (6 bases). This CDR3 has 15 amino acids. CDR1 SEHNR and CDR2 FQNEAQ come from the germline V gene (reference sequence). Trimming pared 4 bases from V and 17 bases from J, leaving 26 bases between. As DNA, the CDR3 is TGTGCCAGCAGCTCGGGCAGGGGACTTTCACCCCTCCGCTTTTTT. Residues: CASSSGRGLSPLRFF.

The chain couples TRBV9 to TRBJ2-7; D is perhaps TRBD1 or TRBD2 (5 bases each). Germline lookup yields CDR1 SGDLS and CDR2 YYNGEE. The CDR3 is made up of 16 amino acids. V lost 4 bases to trimming and J lost 7 bases, with 24 bases between them. DNA for the CDR3: TGTGCCAGCAGCTCGGCGAGGGACGGGCTCGTATATGAGCAGTACGTC. This gives the protein CASSSARDGLVYEQYV.

At least ten counts were recorded for this clonotype. V gene TRBV27 combines with J gene TRBJ2-3, with 9 bases lining up with TRBD1. CDR3 size: 16 residues. Per the germline V gene, CDR1 is MNHEY and CDR2 is SMNVEV (reference sequence). V lost 6 bases, J lost 1 base, and 8 bases stayed unmatched. CDR3 DNA: TGTGCCAGCAGCATTAGAAGGACAGGGGGCACAGATACGCAGTATTTT. It yields the protein CASSIRRTGGTDTQYF.

As to this clonotype: At one end, the junction sequence differs from germline, possibly due to a read error. V and J are TRBV9 and TRBJ1-6; tentative D call: TRBD1 (5 bases). The germline V gene encodes CDR1 SGDLS and CDR2 YYNGEE. The CDR3 runs to 14 residues. CDR3 coding DNA: TGTGCCAGCAGCGAGTGGAGGGGAGATAACACCGGGGACTTT. Amino acids: CASSEWRGDNTGDF.

This chain uses TRBV7-8 with TRBJ2-1, with D unclear. This CDR3 is 14 amino acids long. The germline V gene has CDR1 SGHVS and CDR2 FQNEAQ. Trimming pared 5 bases from V and 3 bases from J, leaving 11 bases between. The CDR3 region has the DNA TGTGCCAGCAGCCCGACGGCGGTCTACAATGAGCAGTTCTTC. It yields the protein CASSPTAVYNEQFF.

Note on this clonotype: One junction end disagrees with the germline gene, perhaps due to a read error. The V call is TRBV15, the J call TRBJ1-2, with D unclear. Germline V CDR1 and CDR2: LNHNV, YYDKDF (reference sequence). The CDR3 runs 14 residues. CDR3 residues: CASSPGSSEDGQSF. The CDR3 DNA reads as TGTGCCAGCAGCCCGGGCTCCAGCGAAGATGGCCAGTCCTTC.

This clonotype was seen just once. The chain is built from TRBV5-1 and TRBJ1-6; 8 positions match TRBD1. Germline CDR1 reads SGHRS; CDR2 reads YFSETQ. The junction had 2 bases not matched to a gene; V was cut back by 5 bases and J by 7 bases. The CDR3 spans 13 residues. CDR3: CASRDRVNSPLHF. CDR3 in DNA: TGCGCCAGCAGGGACAGGGTCAATTCACCCCTCCACTTT.

A few counts support this clonotype. J is TRBJ2-3 and V is TRBV7-2, with TRBD1 matching 10 bases. Germline CDR1 reads SGHTA; CDR2 reads FQGNSA. This CDR3 has 15 amino acids. Trimming cost V 3 bases and J 11 bases; bases outside gene matches: 11. DNA for the CDR3: TGTGCCAGCAGCTTTAGTCGGGACAGGGGCAATGAGCAGTATTTT. Residues: CASSFSRDRGNEQYF.

In this sample, this clonotype turned up once. The V and J genes are TRBV2 and TRBJ1-1, with 7 positions matching TRBD1. Germline CDR1 reads SNHLY; CDR2 reads FYNNEI. The junction had 23 bases not matched to a gene; V was cut back by 8 bases and J by 11 bases. The CDR3 extends over 16 amino acids. This chain's CDR3 is CASGDGGTEVHSVAFF. CDR3 DNA sequence: TGTGCCAGCGGCGACGGGGGGACAGAGGTGCACTCTGTTGCTTTCTTT.

This chain connects TRBV10-2 to TRBJ1-6; D is unresolved. Germline CDR1 WSHSY, CDR2 SAAADI. V lost 7 bases and J lost 9, with 13 bases in between. This CDR3 is 13 amino acids long. Here the CDR3 reads CASTSGRRSPLHF. DNA for the CDR3: TGCGCCAGCACTTCGGGAAGACGTTCACCCCTCCACTTT.

This clonotype was seen only a few times. This CDR3 reads CASSLDPTGTTEAFF. CDR3 DNA: TGTGCCAGCAGCTTAGATCCGACAGGGACAACCGAAGCTTTCTTT. J is TRBJ1-1 and V is TRBV7-8; 7 bases map to TRBD1. CDR1 and CDR2 (germline): SGHVS, FQNEAQ. The CDR3 is 15 residues long. With V trimmed by 1 base and J by 8 bases, 10 bases remained unmatched. The full variable domain, in which reference TRBV7-8 and TRBJ1-1 provide the parts outside the CDR3, is GAGVSQSPRYKVAKRGQDVALRCDPISGHVSLFWYQQALGQGPEFLTYFQNEAQLDKSGLPSDRFFAERPEGSVSTLKIQRTQQEDSAVYLCASSLDPTGTTEAFFGQGTRLTVV.

As concerns this clonotype: The germline gene is not matched at one end of the junction; a read error may be the cause. The V gene is TRBV7-8, the J gene TRBJ2-7; 7 bases are shared with TRBD1. The CDR3 loop spans 14 amino acids. Germline lookup yields CDR1 SGHVS and CDR2 FQNEAQ. The CDR3 is CASSNHPDGTALSF. DNA for the CDR3: TGTGCCAGCAGCAACCATCCAGACGGGACAGCCCTTTCCTTC.